The 12 T cell receptor beta chains below come from one sample, sequenced in a study of blood T cell repertoires in COVID-19. Profiling relied on immunoSEQ multiplex PCR, and the TCRdb table lists in-frame clones only, not all of them. The table shows some 170,000 clones, with about 92% occurring only once. Sequencing input: peripheral blood. All receptors come from a woman aged 60 to 75 with COVID-19, enrolled during active disease.

The chain has TRBV28 and TRBJ2-7; TRBD1 might be the D (6 bases). The CDR3 is made up of 14 amino acids. The V end was cut by 5 bases, the J end by 6 bases, with 17 bases between. The germline V gene has CDR1 MDHEN and CDR2 SYDVKM. CDR3 nucleotide sequence: TGTGCCAGCAGTACGCCGGGACAAACCTCCGAGCAGTACTTC. Translated: CASSTPGQTSEQYF.

V is TRBV2 and J is TRBJ2-1; D perhaps matches TRBD1 (6 bases). In germline, CDR1 is SNHLY, CDR2 FYNNEI. Trimming left V 4 bases short and J 3 bases short, with 16 bases between. This CDR3 is 16 amino acids long. CDR3 bases: TGTGCCAGCAGTGTCGGGCACAGGGCAGACTACAATGAGCAGTTCTTC. As protein: CASSVGHRADYNEQFF.

The CDR3 here is CASSLVFPTSLAGVLEQYF. The CDR3 coding sequence is TGTGCCAGCAGCTTAGTTTTCCCAACTTCACTAGCGGGGGTTTTGGAGCAGTACTTC. The chain is built from TRBV7-2 and TRBJ2-7, with 11 positions matching TRBD2. This CDR3 region has 19 residues. Germline loops: CDR1 SGHTA, CDR2 FQGNSA. Trimming took 1 base from V and 7 from J; bases not matched to a gene: 18.

The chain joins TRBV6-5 to TRBJ1-2; tentative D call: TRBD1 (6 bases). Germline V gene sequence: CDR1 MNHEY, CDR2 SVGAGI. The CDR3 length is 13 residues. V was clipped by 7 bases and J by 6 bases, with 15 bases between them. The CDR3 DNA reads TGTGCCAGCATCAACCCACAGGGTGATGGCTACACCTTC. This encodes CASINPQGDGYTF.

This rearrangement joins TRBV7-8 to TRBJ1-3, with 7 bases aligning to TRBD1. CDR1 and CDR2 (germline): SGHVS, FQNEAQ. The CDR3 runs 18 residues. The trim removed 3 bases at V and 0 bases at J, leaving 11 bases unmatched. The CDR3 spells CASSFGSGQSLSGNTIYF. CDR3 coding DNA: TGTGCCAGCAGCTTCGGCTCGGGACAGAGCCTCTCTGGAAACACCATATATTTT. Variable domain in full (rest from reference TRBV7-8 and TRBJ1-3): GAGVSQSPRYKVAKRGQDVALRCDPISGHVSLFWYQQALGQGPEFLTYFQNEAQLDKSGLPSDRFFAERPEGSVSTLKIQRTQQEDSAVYLCASSFGSGQSLSGNTIYFGEGSWLTVV.

The CDR3: CASSLFPSGGFTEAFF. The CDR3, as DNA: TGTGCCAGCAGCTTATTCCCGTCGGGGGGGTTTACTGAAGCTTTCTTT. The J gene is TRBJ1-1, the V gene TRBV7-2, with D maybe TRBD1 (5 bases). Deletions cut 2 bases from V and 5 bases from J, with 18 bases between. Germline values: CDR1 SGHTA, CDR2 FQGNSA. The CDR3 extends over 16 amino acids. The full variable domain, completed using reference TRBV7-2 and TRBJ1-1, is GAGVSQSPSNKVTEKGKDVELRCDPISGHTALYWYRQSLGQGLEFLIYFQGNSAPDKSGLPSDRFSAERTGGSVSTLTIQRTQQEDSAVYLCASSLFPSGGFTEAFFGQGTRLTVV.

The chain combines TRBV3-1 (or the pseudogene TRBV3-2) with TRBJ2-5, with 9 nucleotides matching TRBD1. J was trimmed by 4 bases and V by 4 bases; bases with no gene match: 1. Germline V lookup: CDR1 LGHDT, CDR2 YNNKEL (reference sequence). CDR3 size: 13 residues. The CDR3 loop is CASSLTGGETQYF. For the CDR3, the DNA is TGTGCCAGCAGCCTGACAGGGGGAGAGACCCAGTACTTC.

The chain couples TRBV5-1 to TRBJ2-5; tentatively, D is TRBD1 (5 bases). CDR1 is SGHRS, CDR2 YFSETQ, per germline. V shed 6 bases and J shed 5 bases, with 17 bases lying between them. The CDR3 runs to 14 residues. In DNA, the CDR3 is TGCGCCAGCACCCGGCAGGGCGTAGAGGAGACCCAGTACTTC. It yields the protein CASTRQGVEETQYF.

The gene calls are TRBV19 and TRBJ1-2; D is uncertain. The CDR3 runs 13 residues. Germline V gene data show CDR1 as LNHDA and CDR2 as SQIVND (reference sequence). The V end lost 1 base, the J end lost 4 bases, and 7 bases lay between the germline ends. The CDR3: CASSIGHGYGYTF. The CDR3 DNA reads TGTGCCAGTAGTATAGGACACGGCTATGGCTACACCTTC.

V usage is TRBV6-1 and J usage is TRBJ1-2; D is unclear. The CDR3 has 15 residues. The germline CDR1 and CDR2 sequences are MNHNS and SASEGT. The ends were cut back, 0 bases at V and 4 bases at J, with 12 bases in the middle. CDR3 residues: CASSEAVGEPYGYTF. The DNA for the CDR3 is TGTGCCAGCAGTGAAGCTGTTGGGGAGCCCTATGGCTACACCTTC.

This sequence joins TRBV6-4 and TRBJ1-2, with 8 bases matching TRBD1. CDR1 is MRHNA and CDR2 is SNTAGT in the germline V gene. This CDR3 contains 13 residues. After removal of 5 bases from V and 8 bases from J, the junction contained 7 bases not matched to a gene. The CDR3 is CASSPDRGVGYTF. In DNA, the CDR3 is TGTGCCAGCAGTCCAGACAGGGGTGTCGGCTACACCTTC.

V is TRBV12-3 or TRBV12-4 and J is TRBJ1-3, with D tentatively TRBD1 (5 bases). The V and J ends lost 5 bases and 4 bases respectively, with 9 bases between them. This CDR3 comprises 13 residues. CDR3 bases: TGTGCCAGCAGTACAGGAGGGGGAAACACCATATATTTT. It translates to CASSTGGGNTIYF.